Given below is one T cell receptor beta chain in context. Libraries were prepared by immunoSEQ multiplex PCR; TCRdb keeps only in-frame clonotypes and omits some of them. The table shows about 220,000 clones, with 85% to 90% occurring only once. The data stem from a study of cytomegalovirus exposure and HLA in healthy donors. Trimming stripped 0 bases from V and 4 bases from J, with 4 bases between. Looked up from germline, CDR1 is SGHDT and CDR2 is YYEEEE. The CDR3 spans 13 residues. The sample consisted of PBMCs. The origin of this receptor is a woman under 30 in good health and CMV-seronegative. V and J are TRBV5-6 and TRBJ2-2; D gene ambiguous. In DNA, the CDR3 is TGTGCCAGCAGCTTGGATCGCACCGGGGAGCTGTTTTTT. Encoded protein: CASSLDRTGELFF.